The entry that follows covers one T cell receptor beta chain sequence. Its antigen is not identified. The CDR3 is 15 amino acids. The V gene's germline CDR1 is LNHNV and CDR2 YYDKDF (reference sequence). The J segment lost 0 bases and the V segment lost 7 bases, leaving 6 bases of the junction unmatched. The data stem from a study of shared clonotypes between healthy human individuals. Study details: Aged 18 to 49, the donors were two women and a few men. There were three CD4 naive, three CD4 memory, two CD8 naive and one CD8 memory plates per donor.

DNA at roughly 0.2 ug, roughly 27,000 T cell genomes, went into sorted-subset replicate PCRs. The table came from immunoSEQ multiplex PCR; TCRdb's copy has only in-frame clones and leaves some out. The sample shows about 380,000 clones, about 97% of them seen only once. The study's findings and limits: Rarefaction revealed incomplete sorted-subset sequencing despite large depth.

The sample was memory CD8+ T cells sorted from blood. As to subset: CD45RO+ cells pooled with CCR7-negative TemRA cells. V and J are TRBV15 and TRBJ2-3, with 8 bases fitting TRBD2. The sequence was collected from a man aged 25-40 years in good health. For the CDR3, the DNA is TGTGCCACCACACAGCGGGGGACTAGCACAGATACGCAGTATTTT. Translation gives CATTQRGTSTDTQYF.